The 12 T cell receptor beta chains below were found in one sample sequenced in a study of shared clonotypes between healthy human individuals. CD45RO-negative cells were positively selected for CCR7, leaving out terminally differentiated effector memory CD45RA+ cells. Assay used: immunoSEQ multiplex PCR; TCRdb lists only in-frame clones, some missing. The profile shows 2 million to 2.5 million clones, roughly 94% of them singletons. Sequencing input: naive CD8+ T cells sorted from blood. These TCRs come from a man aged 18 to 30 in good health.

V is TRBV5-6 and J is TRBJ2-1; 10 nucleotides align to TRBD2. V shed 1 base and J 4 bases; nucleotides not matched to a gene: 8. Germline-derived CDR1 and CDR2 are SGHDT and YYEEEE. The CDR3 extends over 17 amino acids. The chain's CDR3 is CASSLRKEREGYNEQFF. Here the CDR3 DNA reads TGTGCCAGCAGCTTGAGGAAGGAGCGGGAGGGATACAATGAGCAGTTCTTC.

Details on this clone: Other DNA sequences in this specimen translate into the identical CDR3. This chain links TRBV7-9 with TRBJ2-7; D is unresolved. Germline values: CDR1 SEHNR, CDR2 FQNEAQ (reference sequence). V lost 5 bases, J lost 2 bases, and 10 bases lay in between. This CDR3 has 13 residues. The CDR3 loop is CASSLDTTYEQYF. CDR3 DNA sequence: TGTGCCAGCAGCCTAGACACAACCTACGAGCAGTACTTC. The full variable domain, completed using reference TRBV7-9 and TRBJ2-7, is DTGVSQNPRHKITKRGQNVTFRCDPISEHNRLYWYRQTLGQGPEFLTYFQNEAQLEKSRLLSDRFSAERPKGSFSTLEIQRTEQGDSAMYLCASSLDTTYEQYFGPGTRLTVT.

J is TRBJ2-1 and V is TRBV9, with 8 positions matching TRBD1. There are 15 residues in the CDR3. In germline, CDR1 is SGDLS, CDR2 YYNGEE. After removal of 5 bases from V and 8 bases from J, the junction contained 12 bases not matched to a gene. The chain's CDR3 is CASSPGGAFVDEQFF. The CDR3 nucleotides read TGTGCCAGCAGTCCAGGGGGCGCGTTTGTGGATGAGCAGTTCTTC.

The chain is built from TRBV27 and TRBJ2-7; tentative D call: TRBD2 (6 bases). V was cut by 6 bases and J by 3 bases, with 15 bases left in between. The CDR3 has 14 residues. Germline values: CDR1 MNHEY, CDR2 SMNVEV (reference sequence). The CDR3 reads CASSHGGPGYEQYF. CDR3 coding DNA: TGTGCCAGCAGCCATGGAGGGCCTGGCTACGAGCAGTACTTC.

The V and J genes are TRBV27 and TRBJ2-3; 8 nucleotides align to TRBD2. The CDR3 loop spans 16 amino acids. Germline V gene sequence: CDR1 MNHEY, CDR2 SMNVEV (reference sequence). After removal of 6 bases from V and 2 bases from J, the junction contained 10 bases not matched to a gene. In nucleotides, the CDR3 is TGTGCCAGCAGGAGTGGAGCGGGGGTTTTCACAGATACGCAGTATTTT. It yields the protein CASRSGAGVFTDTQYF.

This rearrangement joins TRBV4-3 to TRBJ2-7, with no clear D. This CDR3 contains 13 residues. Germline loops: CDR1 LGHNA, CDR2 YSLEER. V was clipped by 3 bases and J by 0 bases, with 6 bases between them. CDR3 loop: CASSQWLSYEQYF. For the CDR3, the DNA is TGCGCCAGCAGCCAGTGGCTCTCCTACGAGCAGTACTTC.

The chain employs TRBV7-7 and TRBJ2-5; 7 bases align to TRBD2. Germline CDR1 is SSHAT and CDR2 is FNYEAQ (reference sequence). CDR3 size: 10 residues. The DNA of the CDR3 is TGTGCGGCGGGAGAAGAGACCCAGTACTTC. Translation: CAAGEETQYF.

This chain joins TRBV7-9 and TRBJ1-4, with D perhaps TRBD1 (6 bases). Germline CDR1 is SEHNR and CDR2 is FQNEAQ (reference sequence). The length of the CDR3 is 16 residues. Trimming cost V 4 bases and J 4 bases, with 16 bases left between them. CDR3 residues: CASSSTSQGLNEKLFF. The CDR3 DNA sequence: TGTGCCAGCAGCTCGACCTCACAGGGCCTTAATGAAAAACTGTTTTTT.

The chain couples TRBV2 to TRBJ2-3; the D is unclear. V was clipped by 4 bases and J by 6 bases, with 8 bases between them. The CDR3 has 12 amino acids. Germline lookup yields CDR1 SNHLY and CDR2 FYNNEI. CDR3 region: CASSGPRDTQYF. In DNA, the CDR3 is TGTGCCAGCAGTGGACCTAGGGATACGCAGTATTTT.

The chain uses TRBV4-3 and TRBJ1-2; D is undetermined. CDR1 and CDR2 from the germline V gene are LGHNA and YSLEER. This CDR3 comprises 13 residues. V lost 0 bases and J lost 8, with 10 bases in between. The CDR3 sequence: CASSQEVAAGYTF. The CDR3 DNA reads TGCGCCAGCAGCCAAGAGGTGGCGGCGGGCTACACCTTC.

The V call is TRBV15, the J call TRBJ1-4; tentative D call: TRBD1 (5 bases). CDR3 length equals 14 residues. Germline V gene lookup returns CDR1 LNHNV and CDR2 YYDKDF (reference sequence). V was cut by 5 bases and J by 3 bases, with 10 bases left in between. The CDR3, as DNA: TGTGCCACCAGCCTCGCGGGGCCTAATGAAAAACTGTTTTTT. It is translated as CATSLAGPNEKLFF.

This chain uses TRBV13 with TRBJ2-2; 16 positions match TRBD2. The CDR3 totals 16 residues. V was clipped by 4 bases and J by 6 bases; unmatched bases: 2. Germline CDR1 is PRHDT and CDR2 is FYEKMQ (reference sequence). CDR3 in DNA: TGTGCCAGCAGCTCCGGGACTAGCGGGAGGGCCGGGGAGCTGTTTTTT. It specifies CASSSGTSGRAGELFF.